This T cell receptor (beta chain) was sequenced in a study of control samples from healthy donors and cancer patients (dated by TCRdb to 2018 to 2020). Turning to this clone: The antigen it binds to is not known. Base qualities are not provided; no much larger clone lies one nucleotide away.

Taken from cysteine to phenylalanine, the CDR3 has 13 residues. Only CDR3 DNA remains: 39 bases, in frame from the first base. The method was the immunoSEQ multiplex PCR assay. Imported from immuneACCESS, the table was reduced by TCRdb to in-frame sequences with V and J called. These copies leave out some clones; in studies compared against another copy, an unresolved V gene accounts for under half, and the cause of the remainder is not known. In all, the sample holds about 86,000 clones, and approximately 93% of those were seen once. The top ten constitute nearly 1.5% of the sample. The chain is made from TRBV21-1 and TRBJ2-7; no DNA check was done on the table's D call, TRBD2. TRBV21-1 is given as a pseudogene. Sequencing was done on a sample of blood. The TCR was taken from a woman aged 25 to 39 in good health. The DNA reads as follows: TGTGCCACTCCGAAGCGGGAGATCGACGAGCAGTACTTC. Its protein product is CATPKREIDEQYF.